A selection of T cell receptor beta chains follows, all from one sample in a study of CD8+CD57+ T cells in acquired aplastic anemia. TCRdb reprocessed the reads with MiXCR, giving one entry per CDR3 protein. In the table there are 150,000 to 200,000 distinct CDR3 sequences, roughly 43% of which are singletons. The sequencing sample was made of sorted CD4+, CD8+, or CD8+CD57+ T cells (not recorded which) from PBMCs. All receptors come from a human donor with aplastic anemia. The CDR3 runs from the conserved cysteine through the conserved F or W. The D gene is left open where the match is weak. Not all rows give a size; the values are once, few, many and, for expanded clones, a class.

TRBJ1-5 TRBD1 TRBV12-5 few TGTGCTAGTGGTTTGGTACACGACAGGGGGGAGGGAAGTAATCAGCCCCAGCATTTT CASGLVHDRGEGSNQPQHF
TRBJ2-1 - TRBV9 - TGTGCCAGCAGCGTAGGGGGGGGGCTTGCCTACAATGAGCAGTTCTTC CASSVGGGLAYNEQFF
TRBJ2-2 TRBD1 TRBV3-1 - TGTGCCAGCAGCCCGGACAGGGGGGACACCGGGGAGCTGTTTTTT CASSPDRGDTGELFF
TRBJ2-7 TRBD1 TRBV29-1 - TGCAGCGTTGAAGACCTCGGGACAGCTCGATCCTACGAGCAGTGCTTC CSVEDLGTARSYEQCF
TRBJ2-3 - TRBV20-1 once TGCAAGGCCCACGGGGGCACAGATACGCAGTATTTT CKAHGGTDTQYF
TRBJ1-2 - TRBV6-2/TRBV6-3 - TGTGCCGGCAGTTACCCGTACGTGAGGCCCTATGGCTACACCTTC CAGSYPYVRPYGYTF
TRBJ2-5 - TRBV7-8 - TGTGCCAGCAGCGAACAGGGTCCGAGAGAGACCCAGTACTTC CASSEQGPRETQYF
TRBJ2-1 - TRBV15 - TGTGCCACCAGCAGACTGGGGGAGTACAATGAGCAGTTCTTC CATSRLGEYNEQFF
TRBJ1-5 - TRBV9 - TGTGCCAGCAGCGTCGGACAGCCCAATCAGCCCCAGCATTTT CASSVGQPNQPQHF
TRBJ1-5 TRBD1 TRBV28 many TGTGCCAGCAGTGGACAGGACTATCAGCCCCAGCATTTT CASSGQDYQPQHF
TRBJ1-6 TRBD1 TRBV5-1 many TGCGCCAGCAGTCAAGAGGGGGCGAACAATTCACCCCTCCACTTT CASSQEGANNSPLHF
TRBJ2-4 TRBD1 TRBV25-1 once TGTGCCAGCAGTGCCTTAGGACAGGGGGAAAACATTCAGTACTTC CASSALGQGENIQYF
TRBJ2-1 - TRBV12-3/TRBV12-4 many TGTGCCAGCAGCCAAACCGGGACAAGCTTAGGGGAGCAGTTCTTC CASSQTGTSLGEQFF
TRBJ2-5 - TRBV7-2 - TGTGCCAGCAGCCCACGGGGTTTCCAAGAGACCCAGTACTTC CASSPRGFQETQYF
TRBJ2-1 - TRBV20-1 - TGCAGTGCTAGATCACAAAAGGGCGGGGTAAGCTCCTACAATGAGCAGTTCTTC CSARSQKGGVSSYNEQFF
TRBJ2-1 - TRBV7-7 many TGTGCCAGCAGCCCCCGGGGGGCGAATGAGCAGTTCTTC CASSPRGANEQFF
TRBJ2-3 TRBD1 TRBV11-1 many TGTGCCAGCAATTCAAAGGGGGCCCTCACAGATACGCAGTATTTT CASNSKGALTDTQYF
TRBJ2-5 - TRBV3-1 - TGTGCCAGCAGCCAAGTCCGGACACCTCAAGAGACCCAGTACTTC CASSQVRTPQETQYF
TRBJ2-1 TRBD2 TRBV9 few TGTGCCAGCAGCGCCAGGAGCGGGGGGGCACATGAGCAGTTCTTC CASSARSGGAHEQFF
TRBJ1-3 - TRBV10-2 - TGCGCCAGCAGGGACTCCGGGACATCAGGAAACACCATATATTTC CASRDSGTSGNTIYF
TRBJ1-5 TRBD1 TRBV28 - TGTGCCAGCAGTTTAAGGCAGGGAGGGGGCAATCAGCCCCGGCATTTT CASSLRQGGGNQPRHF
TRBJ1-5 - TRBV10-3 - TGTGCCATCAGTGACATCGTGGCAGCCGCCCCCAATCAGCCCCAGCATTTT CAISDIVAAAPNQPQHF
TRBJ2-7 TRBD2 TRBV27 few TGTGCCAGCAGTACCCGGGGGGGCGGCTCCTACGAGCAGTACTTC CASSTRGGGSYEQYF
TRBJ1-2 TRBD1 TRBV12-3/TRBV12-4 many TGTGCCAGCAGCCTAACTCGGGACAGCGTTAACACCTTC CASSLTRDSVNTF
TRBJ2-7 TRBD1 TRBV2 many TGTGCCCACACACGAGGGACAGCTAGTTACGAGCAGTACTTC CAHTRGTASYEQYF
TRBJ2-2 - TRBV20-1 - TGCAGTGCACCTCGGGAGCTGTTTTTT CSAPRELFF
TRBJ2-2 - TRBV24-1 many TGTGCCACCAGGGGTGGCACCGGGGAGCTGTTTTTT CATRGGTGELFF
TRBJ2-3 - TRBV2 - TGTGCCAGCAGTGAAGGCAGCGCAAGCACAGATACGCAGTATTTT CASSEGSASTDTQYF
TRBJ2-5 TRBD2 TRBV12-3/TRBV12-4 many TGTGCCAGCAGTTTCGGCGGGGGGCCACAAGAGACCCAGTACTTC CASSFGGGPQETQYF
TRBJ1-5 - TRBV15 - TGTGCCACCAGCCCAGACAGGCAAAAAGGCAATCAGCCCCAGCATTTT CATSPDRQKGNQPQHF
TRBJ2-1 TRBD1 TRBV19 - TGTGCCAGTAGTGATCGACAGGGGAATGAGCAGTTCTTC CASSDRQGNEQFF
TRBJ2-5 TRBD2 TRBV2 - TGTGCCAGCAGCCAATTGGTAGCGGGGCAAGAGACCCAGTACTTC CASSQLVAGQETQYF
TRBJ2-5 - TRBV7-6 - TGTGCCAGCAGCTTAGACCAGGGGCGGGAAGAGACCCAGTACTTC CASSLDQGREETQYF
TRBJ1-1 - TRBV5-6 many TGTGCCAGCAGCAGTACGGAGCGGTGGGCTGAAGCTTTCTTT CASSSTERWAEAFF
TRBJ2-1 TRBD2 TRBV3-1 - TGTGCCAGCAGCCAGTATCTGACTAGCGGGATGAGCTCCTACAATGAGCAGTTCTTC CASSQYLTSGMSSYNEQFF
TRBJ1-1 - TRBV19 - TGTGCCGGTAGTATAGACTGGGGGGGTGCTGAAACTTTCTTT CAGSIDWGGAETFF
TRBJ2-3 TRBD2 TRBV11-2 - TGTGCCAGCAGCCGAAAACTAGCGGGGGGCCTGGATACGCAGTATTTT CASSRKLAGGLDTQYF
TRBJ1-5 - TRBV7-9 many TGTGCCAGCAGCCTAGAGCTGGGCGGCAGGGCGGATGGCAATCAGCCCCAGCATTTT CASSLELGGRADGNQPQHF
TRBJ2-2 - TRBV18 - TGTGCCAGCTCACCAAGGGGTCGGAACACCGGGGAGCTGTTTTTT CASSPRGRNTGELFF
TRBJ2-2 - TRBV18 few TGTGCCAGCTCACCAAGGGGGGGCCCGAACACCGGGGAGCTGTTTTTT CASSPRGGPNTGELFF
TRBJ2-3 TRBD2 TRBV7-2 - TGTGCCAGCAGCTTAGCGCTGGCGGGAGGGTTGGATACGCAGTATTTT CASSLALAGGLDTQYF
TRBJ2-5 - TRBV19 many TGTGCCAGTAGTCAACTAGCCCTTTCGGGGGAGACCCAGTACTTC CASSQLALSGETQYF
TRBJ1-1 - TRBV20-1 - TGCAGTGCTAGAGTAGGGGCTAACACTGAAGCTTTCTTT CSARVGANTEAFF
TRBJ2-7 - TRBV29-1 many TGCAGCGTTGGTAGGGGTGGGCTTCTCTCCTACGAGCAGTACTTC CSVGRGGLLSYEQYF
TRBJ1-1 - TRBV3-1 - TGTGCCAGCGGCGGGATAACTGAAGCTTTCTTT CASGGITEAFF
TRBJ2-7 TRBD1 TRBV3-1 many TGTGCCAGCAGCCGGACAGGGGGGGTGTTTGAGCAGTACTTC CASSRTGGVFEQYF
TRBJ2-3 - TRBV2 - TGTGCCAGCAGTGCTGAGGGGCAACGCACAGATACGCAGTATTTT CASSAEGQRTDTQYF
TRBJ1-2 - TRBV5-6 many TGTGCCAGCAGCCTTAGACGGAGAACTAACTATGGCTACACCTTC CASSLRRRTNYGYTF
TRBJ2-7 - TRBV18 many TGTGCCAGCTCACCGGGACCCTACGAGCAGTACTTC CASSPGPYEQYF
TRBJ1-6 - TRBV13 many TGTGCCAGCAGCACCCACAATTCACCCCTCCACTTT CASSTHNSPLHF
TRBJ1-4 - TRBV7-9 many TGTGCCAGCAGCTTAGCGCTGGGTACCGCAACTAATGAAAAACTGTTTTTT CASSLALGTATNEKLFF
TRBJ1-5 - TRBV4-3 many TGCGCCAGCAGCCCGGGCGTTGGTCAGCCCCAGCATTTT CASSPGVGQPQHF
TRBJ2-3 - TRBV9 many TGTGCCAGCAGCGTAGCAAGACTAGATAGCACAGATACGCAGTATTTT CASSVARLDSTDTQYF
TRBJ1-3 - TRBV10-3 few TGTGCCATCAGTGGGACGGGCTCTGGAAACACCATATATTTT CAISGTGSGNTIYF
TRBJ1-1 TRBD1 TRBV6-1 once TGTGCCAGCAGAGACGACAGGGACGATGGCACTGAAGCTTTCTTT CASRDDRDDGTEAFF
TRBJ1-2 TRBD1 TRBV7-9 many TGTGCCAGCAGCCCTCCAGGGGGGGGGGGCTACACCTTC CASSPPGGGGYTF
TRBJ2-3 TRBD2 TRBV2 - TGTGCCAGCAGTCCTGGACTAGCGGGGACCACAGATACGCAGTATTTT CASSPGLAGTTDTQYF
TRBJ2-7 TRBD1 TRBV24-1 few TGTGCCACCGGACAGGGCTACGAGCAGTACTTC CATGQGYEQYF